This entry concerns a single T cell receptor beta chain. The antigen is not known. PCR primers comprised 60 Vbeta and 13 Jbeta primers. Libraries were prepared by immunoSEQ multiplex PCR; TCRdb keeps only in-frame clonotypes and omits some of them. The table shows over 55,000 clones, with more than 80% occurring only once. This entry comes from a study of cytomegalovirus exposure and HLA in healthy donors. Study-wide results and caveats: Most subjects' HLA-A and HLA-B alleles were reportedly predicted from TCR beta sequences. Later on, an analysis tied 15,000 to 20,000 TCR beta sequences to HLA alleles at 0.05 false discovery rate.

V was shortened by 4 bases and J by 4 bases, with 8 bases between the two germline ends. CDR1 MGHRA and CDR2 YSYEKL come from the germline V gene. CDR3 size: 13 residues. This sequence was found in a woman younger than 45 in good health and CMV-seropositive. V is TRBV4-1 and J is TRBJ1-3; no clear D. The specimen was PBMCs. CDR3 amino acids: CASSLPRGNTIYF. In nucleotides, the CDR3 is TGCGCCAGCAGCCTCCCCCGGGGAAACACCATATATTTT.